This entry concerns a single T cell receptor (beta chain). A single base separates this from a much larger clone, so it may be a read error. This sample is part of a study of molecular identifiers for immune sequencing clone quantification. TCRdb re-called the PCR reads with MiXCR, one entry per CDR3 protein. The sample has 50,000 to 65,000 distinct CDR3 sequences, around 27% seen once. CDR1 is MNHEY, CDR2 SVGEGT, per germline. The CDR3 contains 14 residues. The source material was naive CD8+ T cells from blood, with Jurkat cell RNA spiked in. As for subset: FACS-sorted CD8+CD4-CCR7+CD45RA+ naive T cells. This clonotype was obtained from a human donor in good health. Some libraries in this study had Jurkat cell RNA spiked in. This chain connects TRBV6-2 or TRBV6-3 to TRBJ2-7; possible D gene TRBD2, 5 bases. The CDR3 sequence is CASSPGVATYVQYF. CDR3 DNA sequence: TGTGCCAGCAGCCCCGGGGTGGCCACCTACGTGCAGTACTTC.